This TCR beta chain was identified in a study of T cells in Graves' hyperthyroidism and ophthalmopathy. V lost 5 bases and J 5 bases, leaving 16 bases between the germline ends. The length of the CDR3 is 15 residues. There were TCR beta CDR3 regions amplified from RNA transcripts. Initially, a first-round RT-PCR of the TCR CDR3 employed the HTBI primer set. MiXCR was run by TCRdb on the multiplex PCR reads, yielding one entry per CDR3 protein. This sample has 450,000 to 650,000 distinct CDR3 sequences, with more than 20% found just once. Uncontrolled infection, other autoimmune disease, pregnancy and lactation each barred patients from inclusion. Diagnoses rested on clinical symptoms, serum thyroxine and TRAb, thyroid ultrasound and orbital computed tomography.

This receptor was identified in a man between 18 and 35 years old with Graves' hyperthyroidism. The chain links TRBV12-3 or TRBV12-4 to TRBJ1-5; weak D call: TRBD1 (5 bases). Input material: blood. The CDR3 DNA is TGTGCCAGCAGTCTTGTACGTAGGGGACATCAGCCCCAGCATTTT. Amino acids: CASSLVRRGHQPQHF.